The present T cell receptor beta chain was sequenced within a study of T-cell memory formation after mild COVID-19. The CDR3 has 13 residues. With 3 bases removed from V and 2 bases from J, the gap between germline ends came to 5 bases. The germline gives CDR1 DFQATT, CDR2 SNEGSKA (reference sequence). Whole-study findings and limits: Clones that contracted from day 15 to 85 were balanced CD4/CD8, while later expanders leaned CD4+. Clones that contracted clustered mainly in CM and EM if CD4+ and in EMRA if CD8+.

This clonotype was counted a single time. Its matching antigen is unknown. TCRdb re-derived calls from the 5' RACE reads in MiXCR, one entry per CDR3 protein. The sample holds around 200,000 distinct CDR3 sequences, around 20% seen once. The sample consisted of PBMCs or a T cell subset sorted from them (not recorded which). This TCR was recovered from a man younger than 35 who had mild COVID-19 (a few samples of this study predate the infection). Cell type and time point are not known. The chain uses TRBV20-1 and TRBJ2-6; D gene ambiguous. CDR3 sequence: CSASSPGANVLTF. The CDR3 nucleotides read TGCAGTGCTAGCTCCCCTGGGGCCAACGTCCTGACTTTC.